These T cell receptor beta chains were read from a single sample in a study of blood T cell repertoires in COVID-19. TCRdb's table, derived via immunoSEQ multiplex PCR, lists solely in-frame clones and lacks some. The sample holds around 230,000 clones, 65% to 90% seen once. Sequences were obtained from peripheral blood. All receptors come from a man between 45 and 60 years old with COVID-19, enrolled during active disease. The CDR3 runs from the conserved cysteine through the conserved F or W. D genes are given only for firm matches. Size is stated for part of the rows, as once, few or many counts, or as a class when the clone is expanded.

TRBJ1-1,TRBV5-6,NA,NA,14,CASSLGLTSTEAFF,TGTGCCAGCAGCTTGGGCTTAACTTCCACTGAAGCTTTCTTT
TRBJ2-5,TRBV7-2,NA,NA,16,CASSLELGLYQETQYF,TGTGCCAGCAGCTTAGAGCTGGGGCTGTACCAAGAGACCCAGTACTTC
TRBJ2-3,TRBV9,NA,TRBD2,20,CASSPLGPGTSGGAADTQYF,TGTGCCAGCAGCCCCTTAGGCCCCGGGACTAGCGGGGGGGCGGCAGATACGCAGTATTTT
TRBJ1-5,TRBV29-1,NA,TRBD1,14,CSVGDREGGQPQHF,TGCAGCGTCGGGGACAGGGAGGGGGGTCAGCCCCAGCATTTT
TRBJ1-6,TRBV6-5,once,NA,12,CASGRVGSPLHF,TGTGCCAGCGGGCGGGTTGGTTCACCCCTCCACTTT
TRBJ2-1,TRBV19,once,TRBD2,14,CASSIQRERNEQFF,TGTGCCAGTAGTATCCAGCGGGAGAGGAATGAGCAGTTCTTC
TRBJ2-5,TRBV7-9,NA,NA,15,CASSSSIVWEETQYF,TGTGCCAGCAGCTCGTCGATCGTATGGGAGGAGACCCAGTACTTC
TRBJ2-3,TRBV19,few,NA,17,CASSTQWAPFGTDTQYF,TGTGCCAGTAGTACTCAATGGGCCCCCTTCGGAACAGATACGCAGTATTTT
TRBJ2-1,TRBV11-2,once,NA,12,CASSLVGREQFF,TGTGCCAGCAGCTTAGTTGGGCGCGAGCAGTTCTTC
TRBJ1-1,TRBV11-3,NA,NA,14,CASSPRQGSTEAFF,TGTGCCAGCAGCCCGCGGCAGGGAAGCACTGAAGCTTTCTTT
TRBJ1-5,TRBV19,NA,NA,13,CASSIDRDQPQHF,TGTGCCAGTAGTATAGACCGAGATCAGCCCCAGCATTTT
TRBJ2-7,TRBV6-5,NA,TRBD2,14,CASRTDRLAIEQYF,TGTGCCAGCAGAACTGACCGACTAGCGATTGAGCAGTACTTC
TRBJ2-7,TRBV12-3/TRBV12-4,NA,TRBD1,13,CASSRQGPDEQYF,TGTGCCAGCAGTAGACAGGGTCCAGACGAGCAGTACTTC
TRBJ1-5,TRBV6-6,NA,TRBD1,16,CASSYSPGGSNQPQHF,TGTGCCAGCAGTTACTCTCCAGGGGGTAGCAATCAGCCCCAGCATTTT
TRBJ2-7,TRBV5-5,NA,TRBD2,17,CASSFPGLAGDTYEQYF,TGTGCCAGCAGCTTCCCGGGACTAGCGGGGGACACCTACGAGCAGTACTTC
TRBJ2-7,TRBV5-6,NA,NA,14,CASSLDASSYEQYF,TGTGCCAGCAGCTTGGACGCCAGCTCCTACGAGCAGTACTTC